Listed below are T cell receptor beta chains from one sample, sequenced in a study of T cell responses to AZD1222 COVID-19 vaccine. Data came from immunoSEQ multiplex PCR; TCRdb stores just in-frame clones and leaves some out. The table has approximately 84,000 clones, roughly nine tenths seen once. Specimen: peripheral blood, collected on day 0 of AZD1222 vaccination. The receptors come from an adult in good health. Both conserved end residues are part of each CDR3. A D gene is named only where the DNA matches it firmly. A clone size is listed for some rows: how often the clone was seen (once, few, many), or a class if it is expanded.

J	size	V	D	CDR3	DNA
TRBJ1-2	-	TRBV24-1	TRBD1	CATSDRGQAYGYTF	TGTGCCACCAGTGACCGGGGACAGGCCTATGGCTACACCTTC
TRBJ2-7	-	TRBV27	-	CASSQTPAGIHEQYF	TGTGCCAGCAGCCAGACGCCCGCCGGGATACACGAGCAGTACTTC
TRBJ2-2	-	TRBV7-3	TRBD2	CASSLANLAGGPGTGELFF	TGTGCCAGCAGCTTAGCAAATCTAGCGGGAGGGCCGGGCACCGGGGAGCTGTTTTTT
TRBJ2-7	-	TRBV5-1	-	CASSLAPTAYEQYF	TGCGCCAGCAGCTTGGCGCCAACAGCCTACGAGCAGTACTTC
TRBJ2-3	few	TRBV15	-	CATSRVPDIRTDTQYF	TGTGCCACCAGCAGAGTACCAGACATCCGCACAGATACGCAGTATTTT
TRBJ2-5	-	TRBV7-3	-	CASSLTTAQETQYF	TGTGCCAGCAGCTTAACGACAGCCCAAGAGACCCAGTACTTC
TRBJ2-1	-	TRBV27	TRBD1	CASSSQGLSYNEQFF	TGTGCCAGCAGTTCACAGGGGCTCTCCTACAATGAGCAGTTCTTC
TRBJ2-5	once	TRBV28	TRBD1	CASNPTGQGWETQYF	TGTGCCAGCAACCCCACGGGACAGGGATGGGAGACCCAGTACTTC
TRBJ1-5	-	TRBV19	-	CASSIQGFSNQPQHF	TGTGCCAGTAGTATACAGGGGTTTAGCAATCAGCCCCAGCATTTT
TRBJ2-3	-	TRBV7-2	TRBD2	CASSLLTGGADTQYF	TGTGCCAGCAGCCTATTAACGGGAGGGGCAGATACGCAGTATTTT
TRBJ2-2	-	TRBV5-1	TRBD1	CASRIGTGGVGELFF	TGCGCCAGCAGGATTGGGACAGGAGGAGTCGGGGAGCTGTTTTTT
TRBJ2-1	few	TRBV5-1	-	CASSYMNKSSYNEQFF	TGCGCCAGCAGCTACATGAACAAGAGCTCCTACAATGAGCAGTTCTTC
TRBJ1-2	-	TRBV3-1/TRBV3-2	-	CASSRTFYGYTF	TGTGCCAGCAGCCGGACCTTTTATGGCTACACCTTC
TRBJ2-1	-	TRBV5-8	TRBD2	CASSLVLLAGAGEQFF	TGTGCCAGCAGCTTGGTTCTACTAGCGGGAGCCGGTGAGCAGTTCTTC
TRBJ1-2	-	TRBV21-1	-	CASSDPDRGLPGKGYTF	TGTGCCAGCAGCGACCCGGACAGGGGGCTCCCCGGTAAGGGCTACACCTTC
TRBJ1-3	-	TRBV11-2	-	CASSFTRVAGNTIYF	TGTGCCAGCAGCTTTACCAGGGTAGCTGGAAACACCATATATTTT
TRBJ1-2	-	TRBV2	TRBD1	CASSFGTGEQRDYGYTF	TGTGCCAGCAGTTTTGGGACAGGGGAACAGCGGGACTATGGCTACACCTTC
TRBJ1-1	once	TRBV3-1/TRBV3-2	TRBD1	CASRDTGGWNVFF	TGTGCCAGCAGAGATACAGGGGGCTGGAATGTTTTCTTT
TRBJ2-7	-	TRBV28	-	CASSRGSYEQYF	TGTGCCAGCAGTAGGGGCTCCTACGAGCAGTACTTC
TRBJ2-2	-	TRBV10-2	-	CASSGDRPAGELFF	TGCGCCAGCAGTGGGGACCGTCCGGCCGGGGAGCTGTTTTTT
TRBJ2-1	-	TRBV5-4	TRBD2	CASSWRAGVNEQFF	TGTGCCAGCAGCTGGAGAGCGGGAGTTAATGAGCAGTTCTTC
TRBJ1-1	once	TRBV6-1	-	CASSEVGGTEAFF	TGTGCCAGCAGTGAAGTGGGGGGCACTGAAGCTTTCTTT
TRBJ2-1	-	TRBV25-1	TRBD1	CASLRGTGGSEQFF	TGTGCCAGCCTACGCGGGACAGGGGGGAGTGAGCAGTTCTTC
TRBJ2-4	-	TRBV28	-	CASSATSLWENIQYF	TGTGCCAGCAGTGCAACTAGTCTTTGGGAAAACATTCAGTACTTC
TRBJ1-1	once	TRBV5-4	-	CASRLLGGTTEAFF	TGTGCCAGCAGACTGTTGGGGGGGACCACTGAAGCTTTCTTT
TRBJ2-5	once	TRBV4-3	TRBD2	CASSQGTAGGSETQYF	TGCGCCAGCAGCCAGGGGACGGCGGGAGGATCAGAGACCCAGTACTTC
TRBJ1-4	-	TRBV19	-	CASSIRQDNEKLFF	TGTGCCAGTAGTATCCGGCAGGATAATGAAAAACTGTTTTTT
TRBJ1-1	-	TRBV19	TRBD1	CASSTSATGSEAFF	TGTGCCAGTAGTACCTCCGCGACAGGGTCTGAAGCTTTCTTT
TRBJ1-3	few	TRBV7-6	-	CASSLSPEETSGNTIYF	TGTGCCAGCAGCTTATCCCCCGAGGAAACCTCTGGAAACACCATATATTTT
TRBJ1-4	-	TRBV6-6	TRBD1	CASTGTGSNNEKLFF	TGTGCCAGCACAGGGACAGGGTCAAATAATGAAAAACTGTTTTTT
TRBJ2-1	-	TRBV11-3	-	CASSTGSSYNEQFF	TGTGCCAGCAGTACAGGGAGCTCCTACAATGAGCAGTTCTTC
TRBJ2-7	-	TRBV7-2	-	CASSSAVSYEQYF	TGTGCCAGCAGCTCTGCGGTCTCCTACGAGCAGTACTTC
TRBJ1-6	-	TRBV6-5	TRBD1	CASRTGVNSPLHF	TGTGCCAGCAGGACAGGGGTTAATTCACCCCTCCACTTT
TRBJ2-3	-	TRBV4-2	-	CASSPGGFTDTQYF	TGTGCCAGCAGCCCCGGCGGCTTCACAGATACGCAGTATTTT
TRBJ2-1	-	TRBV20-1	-	CSAPFTNEQFF	TGCAGTGCCCCCTTTACGAATGAGCAGTTCTTC
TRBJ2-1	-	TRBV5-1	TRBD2	CASTLGGFLGNEQFF	TGCGCCAGCACTTTGGGGGGGTTCCTTGGAAATGAGCAGTTCTTC
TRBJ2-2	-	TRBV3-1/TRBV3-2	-	CASSHSLGVRGELFF	TGTGCCAGCAGCCATTCACTGGGAGTACGGGGGGAGCTGTTTTTT
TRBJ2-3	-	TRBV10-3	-	CAISGGTDTQYF	TGTGCCATCAGTGGGGGCACAGATACGCAGTATTTT
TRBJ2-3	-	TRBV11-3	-	CASSLRSTDTQYF	TGTGCCAGCAGCCTACGCAGCACAGATACGCAGTATTTT
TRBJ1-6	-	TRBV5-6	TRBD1	CASSSRTGDNSPLHF	TGTGCCAGCAGCTCCCGGACAGGGGATAATTCACCCCTCCACTTT
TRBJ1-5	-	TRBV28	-	CASSLPSGNQPQHF	TGTGCCAGCAGTTTACCGTCGGGGAATCAGCCCCAGCATTTT
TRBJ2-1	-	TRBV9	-	CASSVGGSPGNEQFF	TGTGCCAGCAGCGTAGGGGGGTCCCCTGGCAATGAGCAGTTCTTC
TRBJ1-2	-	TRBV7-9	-	CASSLKDYTF	TGTGCCAGCAGCTTAAAGGACTACACCTTC
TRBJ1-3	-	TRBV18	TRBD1	CASSPATGAGNTIYF	TGTGCCAGCTCACCCGCCACAGGGGCTGGAAACACCATATATTTT
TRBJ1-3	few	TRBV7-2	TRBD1	CASSRTGDNPGNTIYF	TGTGCCAGCAGTCGGACAGGGGATAACCCTGGAAACACCATATATTTT
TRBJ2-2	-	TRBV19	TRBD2	CASSPRLAGGRTGELFF	TGTGCCAGTAGTCCTCGACTAGCGGGAGGAAGAACCGGGGAGCTGTTTTTT
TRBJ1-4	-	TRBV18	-	CASSPAGFNEKLFF	TGTGCCAGCTCCCCGGCTGGGTTTAATGAAAAACTGTTTTTT
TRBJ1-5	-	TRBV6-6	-	CASSYRGAEQPQHF	TGTGCCAGCAGTTACAGAGGGGCCGAACAGCCCCAGCATTTT
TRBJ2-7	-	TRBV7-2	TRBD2	CASRIAGGPREQYF	TGTGCCAGCAGAATAGCGGGAGGGCCTCGAGAGCAGTACTTC
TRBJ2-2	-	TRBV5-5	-	CASSLFIANTGELFF	TGTGCCAGCAGCTTGTTCATAGCAAACACCGGGGAGCTGTTTTTT
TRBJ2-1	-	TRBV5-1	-	CASSFSGSYNEQFF	TGCGCCAGCAGCTTTAGCGGCTCCTACAATGAGCAGTTCTTC
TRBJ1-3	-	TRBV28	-	CASTPVGLSGNTIYF	TGTGCCAGCACCCCCGTAGGGCTCTCTGGAAACACCATATATTTT
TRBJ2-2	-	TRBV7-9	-	CASSFPGNGELFF	TGTGCCAGCAGCTTTCCCGGGAACGGGGAGCTGTTTTTT
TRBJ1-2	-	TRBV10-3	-	CAISEHSDSYGYTF	TGTGCCATCAGTGAGCACTCAGATTCCTATGGCTACACCTTC
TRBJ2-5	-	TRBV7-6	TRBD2	CASSFGRQETQYF	TGTGCCAGCAGCTTCGGGAGGCAAGAGACCCAGTACTTC
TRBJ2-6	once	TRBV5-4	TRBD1	CASSRRQGITGANVLTF	TGTGCCAGCAGCCGGCGACAGGGAATCACTGGGGCCAACGTCCTGACTTTC
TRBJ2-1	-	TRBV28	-	CASSLPIRQLYNEQFF	TGTGCCAGCAGCTTACCCATCCGACAGCTTTACAATGAGCAGTTCTTC